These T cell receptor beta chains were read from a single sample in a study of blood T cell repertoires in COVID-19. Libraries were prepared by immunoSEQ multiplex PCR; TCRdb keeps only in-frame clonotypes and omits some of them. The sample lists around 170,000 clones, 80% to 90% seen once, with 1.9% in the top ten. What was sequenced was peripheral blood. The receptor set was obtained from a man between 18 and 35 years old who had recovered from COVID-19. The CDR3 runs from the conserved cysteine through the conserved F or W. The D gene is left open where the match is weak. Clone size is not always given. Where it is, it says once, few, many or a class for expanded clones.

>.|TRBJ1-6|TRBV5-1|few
TGCGCCAGCAGCTTGACGGGGAATAATAATTCACCCCTCCACTTT
CASSLTGNNNSPLHF
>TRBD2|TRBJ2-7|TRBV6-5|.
TGTGCCAGCAGGACTAGCAACTCCTACGAGCAGTACTTC
CASRTSNSYEQYF
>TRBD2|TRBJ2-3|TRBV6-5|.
TGTGCCAGCAGCTACCTAGCGGGGGGAGGCACAGATACGCAGTATTTT
CASSYLAGGGTDTQYF
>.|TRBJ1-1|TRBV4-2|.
TGTGCCAGCAGCCACCCAGTTTTAGCGGGCCAGACTGTCTTGAACACTGAAGCTTTCTTT
CASSHPVLAGQTVLNTEAFF
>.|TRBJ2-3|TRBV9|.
TGTGCCAGCAGCGCGGGGTACACAGATACGCAGTATTTT
CASSAGYTDTQYF
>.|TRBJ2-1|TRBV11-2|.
TGTGCCAGCAGCTTAAGCCAACAGTATGAGCAGTTCTTC
CASSLSQQYEQFF
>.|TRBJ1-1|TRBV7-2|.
TGTGCCAGCAGCTCGAGGGTGCAAACTGAAGCTTTCTTT
CASSSRVQTEAFF
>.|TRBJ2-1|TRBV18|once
TGTGCCAGCTCACCATTGGACTTAGCTGTAGGTCATGAGCAGTTCTTC
CASSPLDLAVGHEQFF
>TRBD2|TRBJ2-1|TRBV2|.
TGTGCCAGCAGTGAAACCGGACTAGCGGCCAATGAGCAGTTCTTC
CASSETGLAANEQFF
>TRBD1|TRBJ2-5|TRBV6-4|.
TGTGCCAGCAGTGAAGGGGACAGGCGAGAGACCCAGTACTTC
CASSEGDRRETQYF
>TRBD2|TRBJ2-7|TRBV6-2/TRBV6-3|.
TGTGCCAGCAGCCGTAGCGGGACTAGCGAGCAGTACTTC
CASSRSGTSEQYF
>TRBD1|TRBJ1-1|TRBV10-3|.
TGTGCCATCGGACAGGCGGCCACTGAAGCTTTCTTT
CAIGQAATEAFF
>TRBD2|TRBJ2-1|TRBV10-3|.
TGTGCCATCAGTGATGGGATCGAGCGGGAGGGTAATGAGCAGTTCTTC
CAISDGIEREGNEQFF
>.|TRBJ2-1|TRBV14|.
TGTGCCAGCAGCCAAGCTCGCTCCTACAATGAGCAGTTCTTC
CASSQARSYNEQFF
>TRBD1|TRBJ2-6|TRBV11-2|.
TGTGCCAGCAGCGGGGGCAGGGGGCCCGGGGCCAACGTCCTGACTTTC
CASSGGRGPGANVLTF
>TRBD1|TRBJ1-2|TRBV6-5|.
TGTGCCAGCCTAAGGGTCGGGACAGGGTATGGCTACACCTTC
CASLRVGTGYGYTF
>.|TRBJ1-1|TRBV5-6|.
TGTGCCAGCAGCTTGGCTCTCGACAGTCGGGTGAACACTGAAGCTTTCTTT
CASSLALDSRVNTEAFF
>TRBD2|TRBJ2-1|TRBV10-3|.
TGTGCCACTCAGGGACTAGCGTCGACCAATGAGCAGTTCTTC
CATQGLASTNEQFF
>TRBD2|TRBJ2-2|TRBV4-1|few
TGCGCCAGCAGCCAAGTCGCGGGAGACCCAGGGGAGCTGTTTTTT
CASSQVAGDPGELFF
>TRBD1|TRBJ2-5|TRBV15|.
TGTGCCACCAGCAGAGACAGGGGGCCCCAAGAGACCCAGTACTTC
CATSRDRGPQETQYF
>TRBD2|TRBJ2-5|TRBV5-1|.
TGCGCCAGCAGCTTGCGGTCTAGCGGGCGCGAGACCCAGTACTTC
CASSLRSSGRETQYF
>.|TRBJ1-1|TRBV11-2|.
TGTGCCAGCAGCTTGAGCAGGGTTGATACTGAAGCTTTCTTT
CASSLSRVDTEAFF
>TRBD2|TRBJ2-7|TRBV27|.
TGTGCCAGCAGCCCGACTAGCGGGATCGGTAGCGAGCAGTACTTC
CASSPTSGIGSEQYF
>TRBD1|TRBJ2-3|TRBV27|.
TGTGCCAGCGCAGGGGGTGATACAGATACGCAGTATTTT
CASAGGDTDTQYF
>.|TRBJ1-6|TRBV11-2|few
TGTGCCAGCAGCTTAACGACTGATAATTCACCCCTCCACTTT
CASSLTTDNSPLHF
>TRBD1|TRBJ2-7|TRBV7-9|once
TGTGCCAGCAGCTCCCCCGGGACAGGCTTCTACGAGCAGTACTTC
CASSSPGTGFYEQYF
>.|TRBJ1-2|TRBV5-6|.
TGTGCCAGCAGCTTGGGATCTGAGCATGGCTACACCTTC
CASSLGSEHGYTF
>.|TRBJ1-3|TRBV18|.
TGTGCCAGCTCACCGACTCGAGGCGACTCTGGAAACACCATATATTTT
CASSPTRGDSGNTIYF
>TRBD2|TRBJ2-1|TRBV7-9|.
TGTGCCAGCAGCCTCGGACTAGCGGGAGAAGCCTACAATGAGCAGTTCTTC
CASSLGLAGEAYNEQFF
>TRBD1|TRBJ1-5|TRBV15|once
TGTGCCACCAGCAGAGATCCGGGGACAGGTAATCAGCCCCAGCATTTT
CATSRDPGTGNQPQHF
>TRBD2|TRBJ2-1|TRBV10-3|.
TGTGCCATCAGTGAGAGGGTGGGAGGACTAGCGGCTCGCAATGAGCAGTTCTTC
CAISERVGGLAARNEQFF
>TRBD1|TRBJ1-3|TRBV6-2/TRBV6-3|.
TGTGCCAGCAGTCCAGGGGACAGTTCTGGAAACACCATATATTTT
CASSPGDSSGNTIYF
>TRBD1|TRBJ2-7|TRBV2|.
TGTGCCAGCAGTGAGCCCCAGGGGGTGTTCCTGGGAGAGCAGTACTTC
CASSEPQGVFLGEQYF
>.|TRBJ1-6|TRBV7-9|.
TGTGCCAGCAGCTTAGTGGAGAAGGCTTATTCACCCCTCCACTTT
CASSLVEKAYSPLHF
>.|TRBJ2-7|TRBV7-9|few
TGTGCCAGCAGCGCCCAGGACTACTACGAGCAGTACTTC
CASSAQDYYEQYF
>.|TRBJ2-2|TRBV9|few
TGTGCCAGCCACCCCGGGATGCACACCGGGGAGCTGTTTTTT
CASHPGMHTGELFF
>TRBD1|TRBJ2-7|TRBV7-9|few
TGTGCCAGCAGCTCCCAGGGGGCCGGCGAGCAGTACTTC
CASSSQGAGEQYF
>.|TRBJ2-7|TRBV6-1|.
TGTGCCAGCAGTGAAAGGGACATATTGCTGGGCTCCTACGAGCAGTACTTC
CASSERDILLGSYEQYF
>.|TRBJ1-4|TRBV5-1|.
TGCGCCAGCAGCTTGGGCGCGAGCGTTAATGAAAAACTGTTTTTT
CASSLGASVNEKLFF
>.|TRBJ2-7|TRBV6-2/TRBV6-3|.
TGTGCCAGCAGTTACGGAGGGACCCCGAGGGAGCAGTACTTC
CASSYGGTPREQYF
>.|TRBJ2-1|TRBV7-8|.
TGTGCCAGCGAAACAGGGATACGGGCCTACAATGAGCAGTTCTTC
CASETGIRAYNEQFF
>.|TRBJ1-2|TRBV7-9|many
TGTGCCAGCAGCCCCAGGGAGGATATATGGAGCTACACCTTC
CASSPREDIWSYTF
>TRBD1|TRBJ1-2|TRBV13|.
TGTGCCAGCAGCCGCTGGGGGACAGACTATGGCTACACCTTC
CASSRWGTDYGYTF
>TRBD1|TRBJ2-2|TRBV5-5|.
TGTGCCAGCGAACCATACAGGGGTACGACCGGGGAGCTGTTTTTT
CASEPYRGTTGELFF
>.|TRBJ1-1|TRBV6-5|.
TGTGCCAGCAACCATGGGGGAGGGACCGAAGCTTTCTTT
CASNHGGGTEAFF
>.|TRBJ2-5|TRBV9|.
TGTGCCAGCAGCCCATCTCCTAGGGGCGAGACCCAGTACTTC
CASSPSPRGETQYF
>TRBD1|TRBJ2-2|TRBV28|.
TGTGCCAGCAGTGCCCCAGGGGACAGGACAACCGGGGAGCTGTTTTTT
CASSAPGDRTTGELFF
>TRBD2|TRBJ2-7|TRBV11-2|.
TGTGCCAGCAGCTTATTTGGGACTAGCGGGTACGAGCAGTACTTC
CASSLFGTSGYEQYF
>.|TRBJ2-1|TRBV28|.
TGTGCCAGCACCACCCCGCCCGGGGGCAATGAGCAGTTCTTC
CASTTPPGGNEQFF
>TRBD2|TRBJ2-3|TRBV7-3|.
TGTGCCAGCAGCTTTAGCGGGGCTAGCACAGATACGCAGTATTTT
CASSFSGASTDTQYF
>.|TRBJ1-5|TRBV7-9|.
TGTGCCAGCAGCTCTGAGGGGGTGCGCCAGCCCCAGCATTTT
CASSSEGVRQPQHF
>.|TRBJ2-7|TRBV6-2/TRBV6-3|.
TGTGCCAGCAGTACAACCTACGAGCAGTACTTC
CASSTTYEQYF
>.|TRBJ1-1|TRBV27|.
TGTGCCAGCAGTTTAACGAGGGTATTCACTGAAGCTTTCTTT
CASSLTRVFTEAFF
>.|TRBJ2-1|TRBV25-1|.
TGTGCCAGCGATTCCGGGACAAGACCCTACAATGAGCAGTTCTTC
CASDSGTRPYNEQFF
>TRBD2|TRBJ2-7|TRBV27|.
TGTGCCAGCAGTTCACCCGGGACTAGCGGGATTGCCTACGAGCAGTACTTC
CASSSPGTSGIAYEQYF
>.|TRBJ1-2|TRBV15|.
TGTGCCACCAGCTTTAGACAGGTAGATGGCTACACCTTC
CATSFRQVDGYTF
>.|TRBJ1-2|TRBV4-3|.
TGCGCCAGCAGCCAAGATAGGAGGGACTCAGTCCTGTACTCTAACTATGGCTACACCTTC
CASSQDRRDSVLYSNYGYTF
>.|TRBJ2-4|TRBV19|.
TGTGCCACCGGCGGAGGGTACAAAAACATTCAGTACTTC
CATGGGYKNIQYF
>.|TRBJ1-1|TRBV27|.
TGTGCCAGCAGTTTATTCCCAGGGCTGTACTCTGAAGCTTTCTTT
CASSLFPGLYSEAFF
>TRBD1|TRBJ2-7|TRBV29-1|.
TGCAGCGCCCAAAGGGGACAGGGTGGCGAGCAGTACTTC
CSAQRGQGGEQYF